The clone carrying this T cell receptor (beta chain) was counted ten times or more. For the unsorted libraries, 2 million PBMCs stored at -80 C served as input. Germline V gives CDR1 LGHNA, CDR2 YNFKEQ. CDR3 length equals 16 residues. V lost 5 bases, J lost 1 base, and 14 bases lay in between. The entry originates in a study of neurological immune-mediated disorders. Over 190 million TCR-beta sequences, together covering 15-18 subjects, were produced by every individual sequencing run that was carried out. TCRdb reprocessed the 5' RACE reads via MiXCR and lists one record per CDR3 protein. The sample lists some 53,000 distinct CDR3 sequences, roughly 17% occurring once.

The origin of this receptor is a man aged 60-69 years in good health. The sample comprised PBMCs. The chain carries TRBV4-2 and TRBJ2-2; D perhaps matches TRBD1 (5 bases). CDR3 sequence (DNA): TGTGCCAGCAGCTTAGCTCTAGGGGAGAACACCGGGGAGCTGTTTTTT. Amino acids: CASSLALGENTGELFF.